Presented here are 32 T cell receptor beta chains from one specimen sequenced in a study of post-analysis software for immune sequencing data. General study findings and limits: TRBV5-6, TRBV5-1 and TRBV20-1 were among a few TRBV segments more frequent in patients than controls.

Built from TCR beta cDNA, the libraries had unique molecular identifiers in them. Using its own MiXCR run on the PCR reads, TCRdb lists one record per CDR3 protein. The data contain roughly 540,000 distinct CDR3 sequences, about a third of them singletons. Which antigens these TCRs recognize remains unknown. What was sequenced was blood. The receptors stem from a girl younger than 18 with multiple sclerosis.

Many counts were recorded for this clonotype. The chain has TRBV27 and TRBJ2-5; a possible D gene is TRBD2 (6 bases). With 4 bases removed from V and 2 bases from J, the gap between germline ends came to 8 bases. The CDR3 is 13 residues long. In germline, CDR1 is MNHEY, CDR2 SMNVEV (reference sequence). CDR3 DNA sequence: TGTGCCAGCAGTTCGGCGGGGCAAGAGACCCAGTACTTC. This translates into CASSSAGQETQYF.

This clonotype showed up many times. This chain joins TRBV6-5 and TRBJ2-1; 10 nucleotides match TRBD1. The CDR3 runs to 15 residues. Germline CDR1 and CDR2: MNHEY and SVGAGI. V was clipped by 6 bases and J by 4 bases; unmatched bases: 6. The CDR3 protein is CASSRGQGVYNEQFF. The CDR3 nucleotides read TGTGCCAGCAGCCGAGGACAGGGGGTGTACAATGAGCAGTTCTTC.

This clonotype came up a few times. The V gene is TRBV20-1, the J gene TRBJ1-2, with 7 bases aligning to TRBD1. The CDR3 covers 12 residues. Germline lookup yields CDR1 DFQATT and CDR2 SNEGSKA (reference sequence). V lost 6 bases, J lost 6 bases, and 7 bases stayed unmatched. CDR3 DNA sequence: TGCAGTGCCAGACGACAGGGAGATGGCTACACCTTC. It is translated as CSARRQGDGYTF.

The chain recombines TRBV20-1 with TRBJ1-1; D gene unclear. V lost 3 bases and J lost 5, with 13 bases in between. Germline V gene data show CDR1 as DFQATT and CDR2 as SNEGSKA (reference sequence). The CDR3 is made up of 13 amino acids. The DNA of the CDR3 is TGCAGTGCTAGCACGGAGAGACGGACTGAAGCTTTCTTT. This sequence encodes CSASTERRTEAFF.

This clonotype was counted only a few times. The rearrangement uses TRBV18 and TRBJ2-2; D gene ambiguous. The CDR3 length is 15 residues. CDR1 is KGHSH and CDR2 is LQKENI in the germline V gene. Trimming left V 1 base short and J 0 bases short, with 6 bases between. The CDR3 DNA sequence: TGTGCCAGCTCACCACGGCAGGCGAACACCGGGGAGCTGTTTTTT. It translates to CASSPRQANTGELFF.

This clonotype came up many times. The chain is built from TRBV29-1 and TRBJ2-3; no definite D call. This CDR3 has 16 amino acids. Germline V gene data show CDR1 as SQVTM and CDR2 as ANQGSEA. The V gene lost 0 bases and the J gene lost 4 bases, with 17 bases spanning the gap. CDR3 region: CSVEDPQSSAADTQYF. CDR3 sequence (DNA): TGCAGCGTTGAAGATCCCCAGTCCTCAGCAGCAGATACGCAGTATTTT.

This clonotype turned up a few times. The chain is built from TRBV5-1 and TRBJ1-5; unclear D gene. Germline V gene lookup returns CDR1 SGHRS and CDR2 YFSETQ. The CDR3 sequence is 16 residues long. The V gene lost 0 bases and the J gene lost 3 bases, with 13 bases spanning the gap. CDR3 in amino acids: CASSLEGPDYNQPQHF. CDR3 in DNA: TGCGCCAGCAGCTTGGAAGGTCCGGATTACAATCAGCCCCAGCATTTT.

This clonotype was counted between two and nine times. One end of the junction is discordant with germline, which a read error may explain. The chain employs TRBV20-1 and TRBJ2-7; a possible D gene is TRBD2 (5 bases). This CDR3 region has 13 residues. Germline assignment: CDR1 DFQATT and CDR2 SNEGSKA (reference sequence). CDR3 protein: CSALGRGGHERYF. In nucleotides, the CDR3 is TGCAGTGCTCTGGGGAGAGGAGGCCACGAGCGGTACTTC.

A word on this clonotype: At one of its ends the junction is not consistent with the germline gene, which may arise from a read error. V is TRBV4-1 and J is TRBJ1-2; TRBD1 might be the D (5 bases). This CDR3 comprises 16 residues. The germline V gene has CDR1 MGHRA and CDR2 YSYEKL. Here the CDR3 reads CANSQGQGGWGYGYTF. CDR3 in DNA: TGCGCCAACAGCCAAGGGCAGGGAGGTTGGGGCTATGGCTACACCTTC.

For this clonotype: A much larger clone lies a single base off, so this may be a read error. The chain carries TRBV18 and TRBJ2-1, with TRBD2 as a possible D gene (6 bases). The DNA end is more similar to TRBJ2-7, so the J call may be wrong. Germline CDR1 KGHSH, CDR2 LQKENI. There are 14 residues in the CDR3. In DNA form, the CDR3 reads TGTGCCAGCTCCGGGACTCGAACTTACAATGAGCAGTACTTC. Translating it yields CASSGTRTYNEQYF.

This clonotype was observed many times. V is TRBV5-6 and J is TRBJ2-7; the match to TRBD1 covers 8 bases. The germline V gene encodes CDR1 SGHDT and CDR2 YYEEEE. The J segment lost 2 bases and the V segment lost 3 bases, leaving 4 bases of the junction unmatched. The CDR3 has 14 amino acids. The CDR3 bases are TGTGCCAGCAGCTGGACAGGGTTACCCTACGAGCAGTACTTC. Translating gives CASSWTGLPYEQYF.

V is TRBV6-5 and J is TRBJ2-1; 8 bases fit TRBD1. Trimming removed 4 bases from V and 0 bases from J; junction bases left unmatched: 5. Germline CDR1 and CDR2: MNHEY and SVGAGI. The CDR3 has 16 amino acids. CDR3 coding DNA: TGTGCCAGCAGTTCCGCCGGGACAGGCTCCTACAATGAGCAGTTCTTC. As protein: CASSSAGTGSYNEQFF.

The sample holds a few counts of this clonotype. The CDR3 DNA reads as TGTGCCAGCAGCTCGGAACTAGCGGGGGGCTACGAGCAGTACTTC. It specifies CASSSELAGGYEQYF. The chain links TRBV4-2 to TRBJ2-7; 12 nucleotides line up with TRBD2. CDR1 LGHNA and CDR2 YNFKEQ come from the germline V gene. V trimming: 5 bases; J trimming: 3 bases; junction bases outside the gene matches: 5. The CDR3 consists of 15 residues.

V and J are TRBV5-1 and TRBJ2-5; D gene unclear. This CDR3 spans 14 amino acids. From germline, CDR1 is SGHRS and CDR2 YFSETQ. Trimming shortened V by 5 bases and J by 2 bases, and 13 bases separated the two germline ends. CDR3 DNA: TGCGCCAGCAGAACAGAGCCAGGTCAAGAGACCCAGTACTTC. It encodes CASRTEPGQETQYF.

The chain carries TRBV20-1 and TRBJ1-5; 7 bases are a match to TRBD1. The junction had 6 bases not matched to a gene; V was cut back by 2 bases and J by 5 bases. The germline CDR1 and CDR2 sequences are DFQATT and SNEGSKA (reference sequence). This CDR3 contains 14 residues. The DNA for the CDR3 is TGCAGTGCTAGAAGACAGGGAGTCGATCAGCCCCAGCATTTT. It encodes CSARRQGVDQPQHF.

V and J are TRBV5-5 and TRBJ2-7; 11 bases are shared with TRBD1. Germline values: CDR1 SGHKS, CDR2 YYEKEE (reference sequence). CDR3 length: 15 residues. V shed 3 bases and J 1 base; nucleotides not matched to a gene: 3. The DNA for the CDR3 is TGTGCCAGCAGCTGGACAGGGGGCCGATCCTACGAGCAGTACTTC. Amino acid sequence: CASSWTGGRSYEQYF.

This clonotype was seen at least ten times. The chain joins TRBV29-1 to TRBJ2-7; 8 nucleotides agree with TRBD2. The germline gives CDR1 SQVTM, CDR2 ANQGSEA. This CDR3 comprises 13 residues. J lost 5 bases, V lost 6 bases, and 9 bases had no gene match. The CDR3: CSVKGLAIDEQYF. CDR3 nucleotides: TGCAGCGTAAAAGGACTAGCTATCGACGAGCAGTACTTC.

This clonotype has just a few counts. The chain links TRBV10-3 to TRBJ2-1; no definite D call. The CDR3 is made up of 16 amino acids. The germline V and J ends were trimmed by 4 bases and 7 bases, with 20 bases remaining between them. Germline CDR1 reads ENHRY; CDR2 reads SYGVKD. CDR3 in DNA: TGTGCCATCAGTGGCGTTCAATCCCGGTTCGAGAATGAGCAGTTCTTC. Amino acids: CAISGVQSRFENEQFF.

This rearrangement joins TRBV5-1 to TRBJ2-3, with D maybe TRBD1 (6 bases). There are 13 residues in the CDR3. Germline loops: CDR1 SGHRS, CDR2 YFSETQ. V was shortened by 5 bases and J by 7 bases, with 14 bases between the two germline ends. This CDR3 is CASRSGAGNTQYF. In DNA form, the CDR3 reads TGCGCCAGCAGGTCAGGGGCAGGAAATACGCAGTATTTT.

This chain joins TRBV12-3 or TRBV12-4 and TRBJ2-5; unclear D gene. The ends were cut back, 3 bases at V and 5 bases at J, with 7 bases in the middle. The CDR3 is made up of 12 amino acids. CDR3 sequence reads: CASSFSTETQYF. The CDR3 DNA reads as TGTGCCAGCAGTTTTTCTACGGAGACCCAGTACTTC.

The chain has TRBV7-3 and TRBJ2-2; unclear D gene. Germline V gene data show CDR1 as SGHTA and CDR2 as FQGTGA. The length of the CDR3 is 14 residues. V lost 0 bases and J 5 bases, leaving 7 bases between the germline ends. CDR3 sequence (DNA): TGTGCCAGCAGCTTAACGTTGGGGACCGGGGAGCTGTTTTTT. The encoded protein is CASSLTLGTGELFF.

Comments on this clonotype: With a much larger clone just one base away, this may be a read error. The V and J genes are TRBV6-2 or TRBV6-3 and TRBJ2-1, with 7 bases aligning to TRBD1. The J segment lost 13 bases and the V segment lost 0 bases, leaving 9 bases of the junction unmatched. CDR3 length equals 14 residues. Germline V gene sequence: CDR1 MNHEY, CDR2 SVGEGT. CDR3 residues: CASSYSAGGETQFF. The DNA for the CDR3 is TGTGCCAGCAGTTACTCAGCAGGGGGAGAGACCCAGTTCTTC.

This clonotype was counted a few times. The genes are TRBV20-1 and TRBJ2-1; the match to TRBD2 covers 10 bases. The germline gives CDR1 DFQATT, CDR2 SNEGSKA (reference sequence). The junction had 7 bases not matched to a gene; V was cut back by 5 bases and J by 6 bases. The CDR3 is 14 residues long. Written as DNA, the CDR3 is TGCAGTGCTCCTAGCGGGGGAGGAGTCAATGAGCAGTTCTTC. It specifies CSAPSGGGVNEQFF.

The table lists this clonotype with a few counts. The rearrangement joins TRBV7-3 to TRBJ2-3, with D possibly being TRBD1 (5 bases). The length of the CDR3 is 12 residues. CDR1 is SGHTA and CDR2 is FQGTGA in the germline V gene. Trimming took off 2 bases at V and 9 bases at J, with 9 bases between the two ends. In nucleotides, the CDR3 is TGTGCCAGCAGCTTAGATAAGGGGACGCAGTATTTT. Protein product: CASSLDKGTQYF.

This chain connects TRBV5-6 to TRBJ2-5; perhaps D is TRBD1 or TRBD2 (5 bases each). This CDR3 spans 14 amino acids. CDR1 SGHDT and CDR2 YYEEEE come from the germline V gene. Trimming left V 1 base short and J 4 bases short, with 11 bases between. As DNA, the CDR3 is TGTGCCAGCAGCTTGTGGGCAGGGAGAGAGACCCAGTACTTC. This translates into CASSLWAGRETQYF.

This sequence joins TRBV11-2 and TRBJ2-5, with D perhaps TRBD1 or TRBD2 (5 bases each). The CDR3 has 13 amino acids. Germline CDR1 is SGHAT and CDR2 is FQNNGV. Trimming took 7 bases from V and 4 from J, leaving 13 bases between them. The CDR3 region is CASTTGQGETQYF. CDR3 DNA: TGTGCCAGCACCACGGGGCAGGGAGAGACCCAGTACTTC.

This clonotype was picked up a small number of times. CDR3 sequence (DNA): TGTGCCAGCAGTTTCAGACAGGGCTATGCAGATACGCAGTATTTT. This codes for CASSFRQGYADTQYF. This chain links TRBV9 with TRBJ2-3; 7 bases agree with TRBD1. Germline loops: CDR1 SGDLS, CDR2 YYNGEE. This CDR3 comprises 15 residues. The J segment lost 4 bases and the V segment lost 5 bases, leaving 10 bases of the junction unmatched. Looking up the rest from reference TRBV9 and TRBJ2-3 gives the full variable domain: DSGVTQTPKHLITATGQRVTLRCSPRSGDLSVYWYQQSLDQGLQFLIQYYNGEERAKGNILERFSAQQFPDLHSELNLSSLELGDSALYFCASSFRQGYADTQYFGPGTRLTVL.

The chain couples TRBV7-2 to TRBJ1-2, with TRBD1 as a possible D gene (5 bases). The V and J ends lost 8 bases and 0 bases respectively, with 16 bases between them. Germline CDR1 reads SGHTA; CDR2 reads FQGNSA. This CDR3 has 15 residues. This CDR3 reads CASLDRDGANYGYTF. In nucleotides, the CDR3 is TGTGCCAGCCTTGACCGGGACGGAGCTAACTATGGCTACACCTTC.

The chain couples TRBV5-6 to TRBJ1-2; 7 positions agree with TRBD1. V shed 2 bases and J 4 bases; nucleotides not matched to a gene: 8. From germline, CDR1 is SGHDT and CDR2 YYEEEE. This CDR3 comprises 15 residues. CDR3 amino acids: CASSFAGTEGYGYTF. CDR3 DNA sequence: TGTGCCAGCAGCTTCGCTGGGACAGAGGGCTATGGCTACACCTTC.

In DNA, the CDR3 is TGTGCCAGCAGTTTTCCTCGGTTTGGGGGAAACACCATATATTTT. Translation gives CASSFPRFGGNTIYF. The rearrangement uses TRBV28 and TRBJ1-3; D gene unclear. The CDR3 loop spans 15 amino acids. The ends were cut back, 3 bases at V and 4 bases at J, with 13 bases in the middle. Germline CDR1 MDHEN, CDR2 SYDVKM.

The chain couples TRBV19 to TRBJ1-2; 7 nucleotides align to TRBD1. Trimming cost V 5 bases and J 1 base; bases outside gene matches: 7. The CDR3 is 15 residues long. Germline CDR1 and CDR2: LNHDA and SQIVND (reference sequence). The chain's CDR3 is CASSLDREINYGYTF. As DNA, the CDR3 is TGTGCCAGTAGTCTCGACAGGGAGATTAACTATGGCTACACCTTC.

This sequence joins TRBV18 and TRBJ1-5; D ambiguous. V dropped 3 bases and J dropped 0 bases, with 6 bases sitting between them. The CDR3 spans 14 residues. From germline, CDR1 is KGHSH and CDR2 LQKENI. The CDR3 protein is CASSPPRSNQPQHF. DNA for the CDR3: TGTGCCAGCTCACCTCCTCGTAGCAATCAGCCCCAGCATTTT.